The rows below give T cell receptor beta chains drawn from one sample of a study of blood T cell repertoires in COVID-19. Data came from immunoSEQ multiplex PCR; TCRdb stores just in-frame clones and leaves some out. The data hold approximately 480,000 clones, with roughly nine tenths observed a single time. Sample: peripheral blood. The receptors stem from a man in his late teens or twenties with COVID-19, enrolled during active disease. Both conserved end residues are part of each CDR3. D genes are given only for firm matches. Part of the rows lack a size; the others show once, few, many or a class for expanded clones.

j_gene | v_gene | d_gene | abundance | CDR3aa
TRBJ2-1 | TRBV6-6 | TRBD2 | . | CASSPQTSGIFGNEQFF
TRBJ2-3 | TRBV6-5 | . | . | CASSYREADTQYF
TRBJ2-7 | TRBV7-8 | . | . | CASSLALGMNYEQYF
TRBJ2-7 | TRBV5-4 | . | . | CASSLGGREQYF
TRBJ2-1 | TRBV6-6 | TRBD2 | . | CASSKGLLSYNEQFF
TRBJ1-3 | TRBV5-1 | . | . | CASSLAPQSSGNTIYF
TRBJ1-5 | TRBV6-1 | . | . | CASSEDSPLQPQHF
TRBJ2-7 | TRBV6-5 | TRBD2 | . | CASSYGLAGAHEQYF
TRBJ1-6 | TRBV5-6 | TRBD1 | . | CASSPDRGRPLHF
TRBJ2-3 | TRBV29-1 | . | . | CSVGPRVAGTQYF
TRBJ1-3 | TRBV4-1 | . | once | CASSQAPGAGNTIYF
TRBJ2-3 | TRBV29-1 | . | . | CSVDLLALSTDTQYF
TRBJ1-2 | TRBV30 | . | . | CAWSVSEHLGYTF
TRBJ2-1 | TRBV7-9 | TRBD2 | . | CASSFGTSGPNEQFF
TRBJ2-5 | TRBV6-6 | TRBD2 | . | CASSNQRGTQETQYF
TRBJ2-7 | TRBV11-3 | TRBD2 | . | CASSSRGSGGPYEQYF
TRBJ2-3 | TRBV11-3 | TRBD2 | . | CASSLAGGVSDTQYF
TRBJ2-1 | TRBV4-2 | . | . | CASSQDLGVSSYNEQFF
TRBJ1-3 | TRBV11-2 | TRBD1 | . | CASRPQIQGTGNTIYF
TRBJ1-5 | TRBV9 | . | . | CASTTPGVQPQHF
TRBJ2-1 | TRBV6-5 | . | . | CASSYAASAAYNEQFF
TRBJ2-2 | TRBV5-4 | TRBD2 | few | CASSHLAGGPGELFF
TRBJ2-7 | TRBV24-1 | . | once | CATSGPGLPYEQYF
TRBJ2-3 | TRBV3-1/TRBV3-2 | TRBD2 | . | CATAAGGGTDTQYF
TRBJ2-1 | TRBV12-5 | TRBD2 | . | CASGGLAGGQGPYNEQFF
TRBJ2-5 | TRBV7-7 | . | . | CASSLRGIETQYF